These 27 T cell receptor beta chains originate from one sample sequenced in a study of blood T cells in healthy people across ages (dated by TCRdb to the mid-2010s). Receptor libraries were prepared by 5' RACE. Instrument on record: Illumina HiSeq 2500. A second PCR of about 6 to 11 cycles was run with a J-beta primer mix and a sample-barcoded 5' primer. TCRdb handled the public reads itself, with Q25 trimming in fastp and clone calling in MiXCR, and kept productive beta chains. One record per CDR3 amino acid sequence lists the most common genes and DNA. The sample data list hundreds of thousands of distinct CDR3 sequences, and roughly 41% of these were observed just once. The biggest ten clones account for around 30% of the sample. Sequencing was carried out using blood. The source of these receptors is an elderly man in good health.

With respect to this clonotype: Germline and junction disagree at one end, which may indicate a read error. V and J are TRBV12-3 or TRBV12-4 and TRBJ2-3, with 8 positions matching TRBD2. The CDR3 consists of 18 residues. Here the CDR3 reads CASNLVFGASGSTDTQYF. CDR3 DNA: TGTGCCAGCAATTTAGTTTTCGGGGCTAGCGGGAGCACAGATACGCAGTATTTT.

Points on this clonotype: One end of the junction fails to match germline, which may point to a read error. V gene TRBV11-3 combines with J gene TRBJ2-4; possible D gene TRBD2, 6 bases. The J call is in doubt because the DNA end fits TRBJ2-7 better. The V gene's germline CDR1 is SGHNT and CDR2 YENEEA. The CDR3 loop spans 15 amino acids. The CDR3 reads CTSSPRLGERDEQYF. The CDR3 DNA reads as TGTACCAGCAGCCCTAGACTAGGCGAACGCGACGAGCAGTACTTC.

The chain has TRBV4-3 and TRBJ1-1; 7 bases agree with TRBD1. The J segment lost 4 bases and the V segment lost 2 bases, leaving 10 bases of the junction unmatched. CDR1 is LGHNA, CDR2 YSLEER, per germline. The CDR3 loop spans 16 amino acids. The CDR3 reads CASSQLLTGVPTEAFF. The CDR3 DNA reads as TGCGCCAGCAGCCAACTTCTAACAGGGGTCCCCACTGAAGCTTTCTTT.

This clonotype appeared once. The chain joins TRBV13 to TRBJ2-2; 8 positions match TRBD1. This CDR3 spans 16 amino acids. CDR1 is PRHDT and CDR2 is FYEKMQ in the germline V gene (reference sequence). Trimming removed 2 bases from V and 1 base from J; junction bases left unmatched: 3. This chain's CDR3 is CASSLPTGVNTGELFF. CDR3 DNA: TGTGCCAGCAGCTTACCGACAGGGGTGAACACCGGGGAGCTGTTTTTT.

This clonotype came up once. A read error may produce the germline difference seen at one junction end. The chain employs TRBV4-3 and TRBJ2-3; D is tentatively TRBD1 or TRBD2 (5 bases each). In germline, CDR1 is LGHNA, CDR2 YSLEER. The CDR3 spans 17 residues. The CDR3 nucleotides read TGCGCCAGCAGCCAAGAACTGCCGAGGGGAACCACAGAGACGCAGTATTTT. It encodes CASSQELPRGTTETQYF.

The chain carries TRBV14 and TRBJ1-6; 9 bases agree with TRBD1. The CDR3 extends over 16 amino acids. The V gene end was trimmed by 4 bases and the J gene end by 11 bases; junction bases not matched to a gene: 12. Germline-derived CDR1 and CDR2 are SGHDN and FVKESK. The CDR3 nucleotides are TGTGCCAGCAGCCTCAATTTCGGGACAGGGTCTCCACCCCTCCACTTT. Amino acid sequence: CASSLNFGTGSPPLHF.

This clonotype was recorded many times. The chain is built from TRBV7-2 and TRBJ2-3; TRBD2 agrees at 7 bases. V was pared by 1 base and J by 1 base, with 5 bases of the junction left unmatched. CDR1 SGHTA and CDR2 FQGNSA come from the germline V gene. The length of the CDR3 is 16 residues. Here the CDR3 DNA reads TGTGCCAGCAGCTTAGACCTGGCGGGGGGCACAGATACGCAGTATTTT. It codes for CASSLDLAGGTDTQYF.

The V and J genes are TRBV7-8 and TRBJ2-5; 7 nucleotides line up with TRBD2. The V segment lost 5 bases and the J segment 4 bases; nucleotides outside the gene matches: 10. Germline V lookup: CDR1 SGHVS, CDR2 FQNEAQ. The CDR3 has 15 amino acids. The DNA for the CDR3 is TGTGCCAGCAGCCCAACGGGACTACCTTTAGAGACCCAGTACTTC. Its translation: CASSPTGLPLETQYF.

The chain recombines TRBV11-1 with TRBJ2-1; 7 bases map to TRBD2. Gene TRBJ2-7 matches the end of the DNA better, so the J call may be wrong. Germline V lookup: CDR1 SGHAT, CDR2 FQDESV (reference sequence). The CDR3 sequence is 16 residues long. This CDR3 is CASSRDGRPSYNEQYF. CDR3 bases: TGTGCCAGCAGCCGAGACGGGAGGCCATCCTACAATGAGCAGTACTTC.

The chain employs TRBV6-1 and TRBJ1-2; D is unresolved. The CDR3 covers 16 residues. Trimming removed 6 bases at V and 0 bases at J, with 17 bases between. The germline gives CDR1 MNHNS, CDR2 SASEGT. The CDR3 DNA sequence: TGTGCCAGCAGACCTAGGGCACCTGGATCTAACTATGGCTACACCTTC. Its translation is CASRPRAPGSNYGYTF.

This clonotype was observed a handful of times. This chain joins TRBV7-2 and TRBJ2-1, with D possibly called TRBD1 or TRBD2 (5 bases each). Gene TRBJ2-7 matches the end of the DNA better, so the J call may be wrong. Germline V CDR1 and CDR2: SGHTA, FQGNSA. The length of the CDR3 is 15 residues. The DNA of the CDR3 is TGTGCCAGCAGCCCAAGGGGCGGGCGTTACAATGAGCAGTACTTC. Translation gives CASSPRGGRYNEQYF.

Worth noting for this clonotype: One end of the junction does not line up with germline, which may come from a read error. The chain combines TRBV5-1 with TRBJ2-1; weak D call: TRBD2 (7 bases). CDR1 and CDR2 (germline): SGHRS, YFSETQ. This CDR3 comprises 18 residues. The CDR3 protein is CAGSLNSAGAISYNEQFF. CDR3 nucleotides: TGCGCCGGCAGCTTGAATTCCGCGGGGGCCATCAGTTACAATGAGCAGTTCTTC.

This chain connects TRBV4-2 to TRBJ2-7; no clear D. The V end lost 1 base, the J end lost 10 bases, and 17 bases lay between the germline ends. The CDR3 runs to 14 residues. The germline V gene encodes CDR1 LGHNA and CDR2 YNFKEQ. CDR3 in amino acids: CASSQVNSAEAQYF. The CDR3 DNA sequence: TGTGCCAGCAGCCAAGTCAATTCGGCCGAGGCCCAGTACTTC.

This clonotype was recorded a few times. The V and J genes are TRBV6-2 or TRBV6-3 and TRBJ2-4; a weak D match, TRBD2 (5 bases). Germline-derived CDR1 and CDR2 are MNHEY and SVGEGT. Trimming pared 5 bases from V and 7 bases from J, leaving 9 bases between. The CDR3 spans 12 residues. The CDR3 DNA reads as TGTGCCAGCAGTCCCACTAGGAACATTCAGTACTTC. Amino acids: CASSPTRNIQYF.

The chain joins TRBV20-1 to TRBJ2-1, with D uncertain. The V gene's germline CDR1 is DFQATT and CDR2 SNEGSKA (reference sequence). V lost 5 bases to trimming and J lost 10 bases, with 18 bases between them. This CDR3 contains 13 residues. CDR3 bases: TGCAGTGCTCTCCAACTAAAAGGCTACGAGCAGTTCTTC. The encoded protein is CSALQLKGYEQFF.

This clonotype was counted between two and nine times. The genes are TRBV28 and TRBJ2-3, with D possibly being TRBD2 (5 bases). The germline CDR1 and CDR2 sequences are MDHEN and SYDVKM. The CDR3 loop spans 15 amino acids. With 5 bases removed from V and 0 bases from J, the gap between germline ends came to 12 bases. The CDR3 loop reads CASSLRRFSTDTQYF. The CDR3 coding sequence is TGTGCCAGCAGTCTTAGGAGGTTTAGCACAGATACGCAGTATTTT.

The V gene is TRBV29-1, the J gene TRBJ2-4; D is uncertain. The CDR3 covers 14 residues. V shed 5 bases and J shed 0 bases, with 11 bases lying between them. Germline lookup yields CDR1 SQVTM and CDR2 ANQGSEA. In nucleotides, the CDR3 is TGCAGCGTTTTGTACACGTTAGCCAAAAACATTCAGTACTTC. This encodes CSVLYTLAKNIQYF.

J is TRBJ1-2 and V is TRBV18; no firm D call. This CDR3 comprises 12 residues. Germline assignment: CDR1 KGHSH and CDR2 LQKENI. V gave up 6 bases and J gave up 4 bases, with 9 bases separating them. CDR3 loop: CASSLDTYGYTF. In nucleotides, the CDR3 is TGTGCCAGCTCTCTCGACACCTATGGCTACACCTTC.

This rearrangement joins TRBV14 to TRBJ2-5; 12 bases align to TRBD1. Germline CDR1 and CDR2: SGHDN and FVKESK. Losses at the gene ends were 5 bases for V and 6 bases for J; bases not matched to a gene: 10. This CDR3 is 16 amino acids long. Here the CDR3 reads CASSKLPGQGAKTQYF. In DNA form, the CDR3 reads TGTGCCAGCAGCAAGCTACCGGGACAGGGGGCGAAGACCCAGTACTTC.

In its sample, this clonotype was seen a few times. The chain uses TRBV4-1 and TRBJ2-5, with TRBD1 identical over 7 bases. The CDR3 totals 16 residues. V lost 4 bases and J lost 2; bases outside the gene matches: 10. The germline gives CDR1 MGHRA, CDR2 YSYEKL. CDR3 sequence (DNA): TGCGCCAGCAGCCGAACGGACAGGTCCGAACAAGAGACCCAGTACTTC. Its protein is CASSRTDRSEQETQYF.

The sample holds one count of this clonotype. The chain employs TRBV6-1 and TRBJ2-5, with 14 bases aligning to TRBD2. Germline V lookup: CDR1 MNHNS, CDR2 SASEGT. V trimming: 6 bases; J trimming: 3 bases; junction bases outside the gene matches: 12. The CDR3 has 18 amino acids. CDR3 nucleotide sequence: TGTGCCAGCAGCTTGTGGGGACTAGCGGGGGAGGACGAAGAGACCCAGTACTTC. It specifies CASSLWGLAGEDEETQYF.

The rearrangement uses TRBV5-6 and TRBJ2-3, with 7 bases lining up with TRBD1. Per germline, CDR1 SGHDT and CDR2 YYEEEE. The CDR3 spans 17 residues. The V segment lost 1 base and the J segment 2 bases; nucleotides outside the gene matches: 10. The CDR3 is CASSLILRGLNTDTQYF. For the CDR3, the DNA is TGTGCCAGCAGCTTGATTCTGAGGGGGCTGAACACAGATACGCAGTATTTT.

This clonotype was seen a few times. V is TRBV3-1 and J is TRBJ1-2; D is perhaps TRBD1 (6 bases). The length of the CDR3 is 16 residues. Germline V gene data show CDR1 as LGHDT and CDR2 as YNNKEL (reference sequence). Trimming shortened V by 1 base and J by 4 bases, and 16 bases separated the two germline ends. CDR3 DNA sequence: TGTGCCAGCAGCCAAGTTGGGGCAACAGGGTCCTATGGCTACACCTTC. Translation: CASSQVGATGSYGYTF.

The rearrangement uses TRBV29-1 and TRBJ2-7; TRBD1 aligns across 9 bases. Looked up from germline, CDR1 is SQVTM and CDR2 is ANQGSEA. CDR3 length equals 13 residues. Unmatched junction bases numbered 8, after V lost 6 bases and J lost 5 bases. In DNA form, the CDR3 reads TGCAGCGTGTGGGGACAGGGCTTCGACGAGCAGTACTTC. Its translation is CSVWGQGFDEQYF.

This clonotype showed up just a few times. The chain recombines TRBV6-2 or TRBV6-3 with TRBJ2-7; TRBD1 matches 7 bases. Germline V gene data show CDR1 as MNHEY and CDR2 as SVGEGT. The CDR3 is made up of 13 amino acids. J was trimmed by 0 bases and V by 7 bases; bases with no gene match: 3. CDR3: CASKWDSSYEQYF. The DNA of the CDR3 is TGTGCCAGCAAATGGGACAGCTCCTACGAGCAGTACTTC.

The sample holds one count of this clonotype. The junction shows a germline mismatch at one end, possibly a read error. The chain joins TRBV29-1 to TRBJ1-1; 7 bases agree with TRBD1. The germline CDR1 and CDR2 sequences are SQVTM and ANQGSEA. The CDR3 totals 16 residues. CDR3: CSVGSVNRGPNTEAFF. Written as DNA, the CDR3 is TGCAGCGTTGGGTCCGTGAACAGGGGTCCCAACACCGAAGCTTTCTTT.

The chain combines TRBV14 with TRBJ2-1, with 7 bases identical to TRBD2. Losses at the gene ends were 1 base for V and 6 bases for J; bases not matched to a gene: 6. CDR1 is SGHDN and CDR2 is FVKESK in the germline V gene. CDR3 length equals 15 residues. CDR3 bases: TGTGCCAGCAGCCAAGTCGGGGGGAGCGGCAATGAGCAGTTCTTC. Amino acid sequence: CASSQVGGSGNEQFF.